This T cell receptor (beta chain) emerged from a study of CD8+ T cells in alopecia areata (dated by TCRdb to 2017 to 2018). Looking at the study overall: The treated patients took part in an open-label pilot trial in which moderate-to-severe alopecia areata was treated with oral tofacitinib at 5 to 10 mg twice daily. Patients stayed on tofacitinib for 6 to 18 months and then had 6 months of follow-up off drug so that delayed response and recurrence could be assessed. In treated patients, disease severity was measured using the SALT score, which gives the percentage of scalp surface area affected. To study T cell clonal expansion in alopecia areata, the researchers applied high-throughput TCRbeta sequencing to both the C3H/HeJ mouse model and human patients. In humans, TCRbeta sequencing was performed on scalp tissue and on sorted CD4+ and CD8+ peripheral blood T cells from healthy controls and from patients with patchy or totalis/universalis alopecia areata. Biopsies were taken from tofacitinib-treated patients at baseline and at 4 and 24 weeks of treatment, and a later scalp biopsy was taken in several of the tofacitinib-treated patients. Clonality in the scalp was compared among normal scalp (n=4), patchy alopecia areata scalp (n=8), and alopecia totalis/universalis scalp (n=8). RNA was extracted with the PAXgene miRNA kit for fixed scalp, the miRNeasy kit for PBMCs, and the RNeasy kit for mouse skin. TCRbeta CDR3 regions were amplified by immunoSEQ multiplex PCR with 35 Vbeta forward and 13 Jbeta reverse primers. What the research found in general, with its limitations: Because the treated cohort was small and had only one nonresponder, larger studies are needed to examine links between baseline CD8+ expansion and response. Many expanded lesional clones were found to persist in scalp and blood during tofacitinib treatment, and relapse after treatment cessation may be partly explained by this persistence. Scalp TCR repertoire analysis is complicated because resident alphabeta T cells in normal human skin are also sequenced, whereas mouse skin is dominated by gammadelta T cells. Shared TCR sequences between patients were less evident than in mice, which may be partly attributable to HLA diversity in the patient population. Scalp clonality and the number of expanded CD8+ clones among the top 100 scalp clones were significantly decreased by tofacitinib. Higher clonality and more expanded CD8+ clones were observed in lesional scalp than in normal scalp, particularly in alopecia totalis/universalis, a finding suggestive of antigenic drive.

The treatment or condition label here, explained by the study, means: oral pan-JAK inhibitor, 5-10 mg twice daily. From alopecia areata patients, peripheral blood was collected along with lesional scalp punch biopsies. PBMCs were separated by density centrifugation and stained for CD3, CD4 and CD8, after which CD4+ and CD8+ T cells were sorted on a FACSAria. V sheds 4 bases and J sheds 4 bases, leaving 13 bases between their ends. The CDR3 numbers 13 residues from cysteine through phenylalanine. The only DNA kept is the CDR3, 39 bases in frame from the first base. CDR1 and CDR2, looked up from the germline V gene, are SQVTM and ANQGSEA. Libraries were built with the immunoSEQ multiplex PCR assay. For TCR sequencing, RNA was extracted from every sample and reverse transcribed into cDNA to serve as template. First-strand cDNA was synthesized using SuperScript III with a 2:1 mix of oligo-dT and random hexamers. A synthetic immune receptor repertoire was used to gauge amplification bias, and whatever bias remained was removed computationally. The source study handled its data this way. Raw reads were preprocessed for error removal, and CDR3 was defined according to IMGT conventions as running from the conserved cysteine to phenylalanine. To get clonality, Shannon entropy was normalized by log2 of the number of productive unique TCRs and the result was subtracted from 1. Whether each scalp clone was CD4 or CD8 was inferred by checking scalp TCRbeta sequences against the CD4 and CD8 repertoires from sorted blood. TCRdb retrieved this table from immuneACCESS and kept in-frame rearrangements only. Not all clones are present; in checked studies, unresolved V genes account for under half, and no reason is known for the remainder. From that table come the V and J calls and clone size; the DNA was used to work out D and trimming. The sample contains 150,000 or so clones, approximately 59% of them found a single time. The top ten constitute 15% to 20% of the sample.

As for this clone: Its antigen has not been determined. Base qualities are not at hand, and no much larger clone is one base apart.

The TCR sequence derives from a human donor with alopecia areata. The chain joins TRBV29-1 to TRBJ1-2, with a tentative D gene TRBD1 over 6 matching bases. The source material was CD4+ T cells sorted from blood, sampled at approximately week 60, from a patient treated with tofacitinib. The nucleotide sequence is TGCAGCGTTGCCAAAAGGGGGATCTATGGCTACACCTTC. Its protein is CSVAKRGIYGYTF.